This T cell receptor (beta chain) derives from a study of cytomegalovirus exposure and HLA in healthy donors. Germline values: CDR1 SGHDT, CDR2 YYEEEE. The CDR3 has 15 residues. Between the trimmed V and J ends, which lost 1 base and 4 bases, there was a span of 14 bases. Broader study findings: Three CMV-associated chains were confirmed in vitro to be specific for CMV antigens. The majority of TCR sequences were rare, yet some public TCRs appeared in many donors. The study put 150 to 200 TCR beta chains on its list as cytomegalovirus-associated.

This table comes from immunoSEQ multiplex PCR, and its TCRdb copy is limited to in-frame clones, with some not included. Of roughly 200,000 clones in the sample, more than 75% were seen once. Separate from the roughly 700-subject first cohort was the roughly 120-subject validation cohort, to which the donors belonged. On this clone: Its antigen is not identified.

This TCR was recovered from a man aged 25 to 45 in good health and CMV-seropositive. The chain recombines TRBV5-6 with TRBJ1-2; D remains unclear. Sequencing was performed on PBMCs. The CDR3 coding sequence is TGTGCCAGCAGCTTGTCGTCCACCACCGGCTATGGCTACACCTTC. This sequence encodes CASSLSSTTGYGYTF.